The present entry profiles one T cell receptor beta chain with its context. Its antigen is currently unknown. This specimen belongs to a study of OX40 agonist ivuxolimab in advanced cancers. Study-wide findings and caveats: Among the lowest peripheral clonal expansion occurred in 0.1-3.0 mg/kg partial responders.

Some clones are missing from TCRdb's copy, which holds only in-frame ones; the method was immunoSEQ multiplex PCR. The sample has about 98,000 clones, roughly 85% seen once; the top ten hold roughly 0.5%. The germline V gene encodes CDR1 LNHDA and CDR2 SQIVND (reference sequence). This CDR3 is built from 15 residues. V was trimmed by 1 base and J by 3 bases, leaving 7 bases between them. This TCR came from an adult with an advanced solid tumor such as melanoma, head and neck, liver or kidney cancer. The source material was CD4+ or CD8+ T cells sorted from blood, sampled in a trial of the OX40 agonist ivuxolimab. The chain employs TRBV19 and TRBJ1-6; no clear D. CDR3 bases: TGTGCCAGTAGTATAGGGAGAATCTATAATTCACCCCTCCACTTT. It specifies CASSIGRIYNSPLHF.